A single TCR beta chain is shown here with its context. This specimen belongs to a study of regulatory T cells in long-lasting Graves disease. Study at large: Newly diagnosed Graves' patients had under 3 months of antithyroid drugs.

The germline gives CDR1 DFQATT, CDR2 SNEGSKA (reference sequence). V was pared by 5 bases and J by 1 base, with 8 bases of the junction left unmatched. CDR3 length equals 18 residues. Time point given: newly diagnosed GD, antithyroid drugs for less than 3 months. RNA from PBMCs was the source of the TCR library. American Thyroid Association guidelines defined how Graves' disease was diagnosed. Library construction for TCR beta used iRepertoire HTBI primers and Arm-PCR of CDR3 regions. TCRdb itself ran the multiplex PCR reads through MiXCR, one entry per CDR3 protein. The table has under 300,000 distinct CDR3 sequences, 20% seen once.

The source is a female donor with Graves disease. V and J are TRBV20-1 and TRBJ2-2; 15 nucleotides agree with TRBD2. The starting material was peripheral blood mononuclear cells (PBMCs), obtained at new diagnosis, from a patient treated with antithyroid drugs. For the CDR3, the DNA is TGCAGTGCTTCCCCAGGGGGACTAGCGGGGGGGAACACCGGGGAGCTGTTTTTT. This gives the protein CSASPGGLAGGNTGELFF.